This T cell receptor beta chain was captured by sequencing in a study of blood T cells in healthy people across ages. Regarding the study as a whole: The lack of PBMC sorting stopped any conclusive naive versus antigen-experienced comparison. Relative to aged donors, long-lived donors carried more naive CD4+ cells and displayed higher diversity.

The use of a sample-barcoded 5' primer and a J-beta primer mix characterized a second PCR of roughly 6 to 12 cycles. TCRdb redid the calling of the 5' RACE reads with MiXCR, one entry per CDR3 protein. The sample holds 540,000 or so distinct CDR3 sequences; less than 60% are singletons and the top ten take under 30%. Germline CDR1 reads SEHNR; CDR2 reads FQNEAQ (reference sequence). V dropped 3 bases and J dropped 11 bases, with 10 bases sitting between them. This CDR3 has 11 amino acids. As regards this clonotype: What it binds is unknown.

No fewer than 5.5 micrograms of total RNA were isolated from every sample. The receptor's source is an elderly man in good health. Sequenced input: blood. The V and J genes are TRBV7-9 and TRBJ2-5, with no clear D. CDR3 protein: CASSFTNEQYF. The CDR3 DNA follows: TGTGCCAGCAGCTTTACCAATGAGCAGTACTTC.